The 12 T cell receptor beta chains below were found in one sample sequenced in a study of T cell repertoires in cytomegalovirus infection. TCRdb re-derived calls from the reads in MiXCR, one entry per CDR3 protein. The sample holds roughly 570,000 distinct CDR3 sequences, over 35% seen once. No antigen has been identified for these receptors. The sample in question was cultured PBMCs, obtained from culture after CMV antigen stimulation. The receptors were sampled from a human donor in good health (CMV status not recorded). Some clones in this sample may be carry-over from other donors' samples.

The chain uses TRBV2 and TRBJ2-1; the D is unclear. Per the germline V gene, CDR1 is SNHLY and CDR2 is FYNNEI. Trimming pared 8 bases from V and 7 bases from J, leaving 9 bases between. The CDR3 length is 11 residues. CDR3 bases: TGTGCCAGCGGTATCCGGAATGAGCAGTTCTTC. Its protein product is CASGIRNEQFF.

The chain joins TRBV7-9 to TRBJ2-7, with D tentatively TRBD1 (6 bases). The CDR3 length is 11 residues. Germline CDR1 reads SEHNR; CDR2 reads FQNEAQ (reference sequence). V was clipped by 11 bases and J by 2 bases, with 10 bases between them. CDR3 residues: CAGAGAYEQYF. Written as DNA, the CDR3 is TGTGCCGGCGCAGGGGCCTACGAGCAGTACTTC. The whole variable domain, filled in from reference TRBV7-9 and TRBJ2-7, reads DTGVSQNPRHKITKRGQNVTFRCDPISEHNRLYWYRQTLGQGPEFLTYFQNEAQLEKSRLLSDRFSAERPKGSFSTLEIQRTEQGDSAMYLCAGAGAYEQYFGPGTRLTVT.

This clonotype has at least ten counts. The CDR3: CASSLVYGGSSGKLFF. CDR3 nucleotide sequence: TGTGCCAGCAGCTTAGTTTATGGCGGCAGTAGTGGAAAACTGTTTTTT. J is TRBJ1-4 and V is TRBV7-9; the D is unclear. V dropped 1 base and J dropped 10 bases, with 19 bases sitting between them. The CDR3 runs 16 residues. Germline V lookup: CDR1 SEHNR, CDR2 FQNEAQ (reference sequence). The whole variable domain, remainder taken from reference TRBV7-9 and TRBJ1-4, is DTGVSQNPRHKITKRGQNVTFRCDPISEHNRLYWYRQTLGQGPEFLTYFQNEAQLEKSRLLSDRFSAERPKGSFSTLEIQRTEQGDSAMYLCASSLVYGGSSGKLFFGSGTQLSVL.

This clonotype has only a few counts. The chain couples TRBV7-9 to TRBJ2-1; the match to TRBD2 covers 9 bases. CDR1 is SEHNR and CDR2 is FQNEAQ in the germline V gene (reference sequence). V was clipped by 3 bases and J by 8 bases; unmatched bases: 5. The CDR3 loop spans 14 amino acids. In DNA form, the CDR3 reads TGTGCCAGCAGCTTGATGTCTAGCGGGGATGAGCAGTTCTTC. Translation: CASSLMSSGDEQFF. Variable domain in full (rest from reference TRBV7-9 and TRBJ2-1): DTGVSQNPRHKITKRGQNVTFRCDPISEHNRLYWYRQTLGQGPEFLTYFQNEAQLEKSRLLSDRFSAERPKGSFSTLEIQRTEQGDSAMYLCASSLMSSGDEQFFGPGTRLTVL.

This clonotype was detected a few times. Written as DNA, the CDR3 is TGTGCCAGCAGCCAAAGGACATCCTACAATGAGCAGTTCTTC. It specifies CASSQRTSYNEQFF. The chain joins TRBV7-9 to TRBJ2-1; TRBD1 is a possible D gene (5 bases). Trimming took 5 bases from V and 1 from J, leaving 9 bases between them. CDR3 size: 14 residues. Germline V gene data show CDR1 as SEHNR and CDR2 as FQNEAQ (reference sequence).

The J gene is TRBJ1-1, the V gene TRBV28; the D gene is possibly TRBD1 (6 bases). CDR3 length: 15 amino acids. Deletions cut 5 bases from V and 0 bases from J, with 13 bases between. From germline, CDR1 is MDHEN and CDR2 SYDVKM. This chain's CDR3 is CASSPPGQLNTEAFF. CDR3 DNA: TGTGCCAGCAGTCCCCCCGGACAGCTGAACACTGAAGCTTTCTTT.

The chain couples TRBV7-6 to TRBJ2-5; maybe TRBD1 (5 bases). The germline V gene encodes CDR1 SGHVS and CDR2 FNYEAQ. V shed 4 bases and J shed 7 bases, with 13 bases lying between them. The CDR3 totals 13 residues. The CDR3 here is CASSWGKTGTQYF. Here the CDR3 DNA reads TGTGCCAGCAGCTGGGGCAAAACGGGGACCCAGTACTTC.

V usage is TRBV7-7 and J usage is TRBJ2-1, with TRBD1 identical over 8 bases. This CDR3 comprises 15 residues. Germline V gives CDR1 SSHAT, CDR2 FNYEAQ (reference sequence). Trimming took 5 bases from V and 6 from J; bases not matched to a gene: 9. CDR3 nucleotides: TGTGCCAGCAGCCCAAGACAGGGGACGGTCAATGAGCAGTTCTTC. It specifies CASSPRQGTVNEQFF.

The rearrangement joins TRBV7-6 to TRBJ2-3, with D possibly matching TRBD1 (7 bases). The germline gives CDR1 SGHVS, CDR2 FNYEAQ. The V end lost 5 bases, the J end lost 11 bases, and 14 bases lay between the germline ends. The CDR3 consists of 12 residues. CDR3 nucleotides: TGTGCCAGCAGCCCACCCCAGGGGGGGCAGTATTTT. Amino acids: CASSPPQGGQYF.

The CDR3 nucleotides read TGTGCCAGCAGTCCCCCTAACACAGGGGAGCGAGAGCAGTACTTC. Translating gives CASSPPNTGEREQYF. V is TRBV12-3 or TRBV12-4 and J is TRBJ2-7; 7 bases map to TRBD1. The CDR3 consists of 15 residues. V was pared by 5 bases and J by 7 bases, with 14 bases of the junction left unmatched.

This chain connects TRBV7-2 to TRBJ2-5; 7 nucleotides line up with TRBD2. The J segment lost 7 bases and the V segment lost 0 bases, leaving 5 bases of the junction unmatched. Germline loops: CDR1 SGHTA, CDR2 FQGNSA. The CDR3 extends over 14 amino acids. The CDR3 coding sequence is TGTGCCAGCAGCTTAGCCGGCCCGGGGGGGACCCAGTACTTC. Its protein is CASSLAGPGGTQYF.

The chain couples TRBV6-2 or TRBV6-3 to TRBJ2-5; tentative D call: TRBD1 (6 bases). CDR1 MNHEY and CDR2 SVGEGT come from the germline V gene. V was trimmed by 7 bases and J by 2 bases, leaving 14 bases between them. The CDR3 sequence is 14 residues long. The CDR3 DNA is TGTGCCAGCACCCCAAGACAGGAACAAGAGACCCAGTACTTC. It codes for CASTPRQEQETQYF.